Listed below are T cell receptor beta chains from one sample, sequenced in a study of response to subunit inactivated influenza vaccine. TCRdb redid the calling of the RT-PCR reads with MiXCR, one entry per CDR3 protein. The sample lists 150,000 to 200,000 distinct CDR3 sequences; 9.5% to 15% were seen once. The same sample was also used in a study of T cells expressing NK-cell markers.

Source: CD8+ T cells sorted from PBMCs, taken 11 to 12 days after vaccination. The receptors here all came from a man aged 50-59 years who received an inactivated influenza vaccine. The CDR3 runs from the conserved cysteine through the conserved F or W. Fields, in order: CDR3 DNA, CDR3 protein, D gene, V gene, J gene, clone size. A D gene is named only where the DNA matches it firmly. Where a row states a size, it is once, few, many or the class of an expanded clone; other rows omit it.

TGTGCCATCCTTTCCAAAGTCAAGGCCTACAATGAGCAGTTCTTC	CAILSKVKAYNEQFF	-	TRBV11-2	TRBJ2-1	-
TGTGCCAGCAGCTTGAACAGGGGGTCCACCGGGGAGCTGTTTTTT	CASSLNRGSTGELFF	TRBD1	TRBV13	TRBJ2-2	few
TGCAGTGCCCCTACCCCCCACGGCTCTAGAAACACCATATATTTT	CSAPTPHGSRNTIYF	-	TRBV20-1	TRBJ1-3	few
TGTGCTAGTGGTTTTGAGACAGGGTACGATCAGCCCCAGCATTTT	CASGFETGYDQPQHF	TRBD1	TRBV12-5	TRBJ1-5	many
TGCAGCGCTGAGACAGGGTACAATCAGCCCCAGCATTTT	CSAETGYNQPQHF	TRBD1	TRBV29-1	TRBJ1-5	few
TGTGCCAGCAGTTTCATGGGGGCTGAAGCTTTCTTT	CASSFMGAEAFF	-	TRBV28	TRBJ1-1	-
TGTGCCAGCTCACCACCGCCGAAGCCTAGCACAGATACGCAGTATTTT	CASSPPPKPSTDTQYF	-	TRBV18	TRBJ2-3	few
TGTGCCAGCAGCTTAGATTGGGACAGAGTATACGAGCAGTACTTC	CASSLDWDRVYEQYF	TRBD1	TRBV11-2	TRBJ2-7	-
TGTGCCAGCAGCCCAGGGGTCGGGGAGAACACCGGGGAGCTGTTTTTT	CASSPGVGENTGELFF	-	TRBV5-6	TRBJ2-2	few
TGTGCCAGCAGCCTCCTAGGGGGGGGATCCAACAATGAGCAGTTCTTC	CASSLLGGGSNNEQFF	-	TRBV4-2	TRBJ2-1	many
TGTGCCAGCAGTTCTACAGGGGGCGGAGGGTCCTACGAGCAGTACTTC	CASSSTGGGGSYEQYF	TRBD1	TRBV2	TRBJ2-7	few
TGTGCCAGCTCACCATGGGGACAGGGGCCATATCGGAGGACCTACGAGCAGTACTTC	CASSPWGQGPYRRTYEQYF	TRBD1	TRBV18	TRBJ2-7	few
TGTGCCAGCAGCCGGGGGGGGAGCTCCTACAATGAGCAGTTCTTC	CASSRGGSSYNEQFF	TRBD2	TRBV7-3	TRBJ2-1	-
TGTGCCAGCAGTTTCGGACAGCCGAACACTGAAGCTTTCTTT	CASSFGQPNTEAFF	-	TRBV12-3/TRBV12-4	TRBJ1-1	many
TGTGCCAGCAGTTCGGGACAGTTCAATCAGCCCCAGCATTTT	CASSSGQFNQPQHF	TRBD1	TRBV6-5	TRBJ1-5	few
TGCGCCAGCAGTGAGGTAATCCCAGGGGTCGATGAGCAGTTCTTC	CASSEVIPGVDEQFF	-	TRBV10-1	TRBJ2-1	-
TGTGCCAGCAGCCAAGGGTGGGGGTCCTACGAGCAGTACTTC	CASSQGWGSYEQYF	-	TRBV7-7	TRBJ2-7	-
TGTGCCAGCAGTATGAGCGGATGGGGTGAGCAGTTCTTC	CASSMSGWGEQFF	-	TRBV12-3/TRBV12-4	TRBJ2-1	many
TGTGCCAGCAGCAGTGGATGGACTAGCGGCAAAGAGACCCAGTACTTC	CASSSGWTSGKETQYF	TRBD2	TRBV7-8	TRBJ2-5	few
TGCGCCAGCAGCCAAGATATCTCTAGCGGTCCTCAAGAGACCCAGTACTTC	CASSQDISSGPQETQYF	TRBD2	TRBV4-3	TRBJ2-5	few
TGTGCCAGCGCGTCTTCCCAGCGGGAGATCACCTACAATGAGCAGTTCTTC	CASASSQREITYNEQFF	TRBD2	TRBV7-6	TRBJ2-1	few
TGTGCCACCAGCAGAGACCTGACAGGGTTCCACGGGGAGCTGTTTTTT	CATSRDLTGFHGELFF	TRBD1	TRBV15	TRBJ2-2	few
TGTGCCAGCAGCTCCGACTATGAGCAGTTCTTC	CASSSDYEQFF	-	TRBV13	TRBJ2-1	-
TGTGCCAGCAGCCAAGGTGGATTTACTGGGGCCAACGTCCTGACTTTC	CASSQGGFTGANVLTF	-	TRBV3-1	TRBJ2-6	-
TGCAGTGCTAGAGATCGTGGGGGGAAATGGTCCTACGAGCAGTACTTC	CSARDRGGKWSYEQYF	-	TRBV20-1	TRBJ2-7	-
TGTGCCAGCAGTGAATATTTAAGTTGGGGACGGATTGAAAAACTGTTTTTT	CASSEYLSWGRIEKLFF	-	TRBV25-1	TRBJ1-4	few
TGTGCCAGCACCCTCCGTCTGGGAGATACGCAGTATTTT	CASTLRLGDTQYF	-	TRBV12-3/TRBV12-4	TRBJ2-3	many
TGTGCCAGCAGCCCATCCTTCGGACAGGGGGTCGGGAGGACAGATACGCAGTATTTT	CASSPSFGQGVGRTDTQYF	TRBD1	TRBV11-2	TRBJ2-3	many
TGTGCCAGCAGTTTGGCCCTCAGGGGGCCCGGGGAGCTGTTTTTT	CASSLALRGPGELFF	TRBD1	TRBV28	TRBJ2-2	-
TGTGCCAGCAGTAGGAGATTGGAGCCCCAGCATTTT	CASSRRLEPQHF	-	TRBV12-3/TRBV12-4	TRBJ1-5	-
TGCAGCGTTGAACGTAGGGGGACAGGGAACACCGGGGAGCTGTTTTTT	CSVERRGTGNTGELFF	TRBD1	TRBV29-1	TRBJ2-2	-
TGTGCCAGCAGCCAAGAGGCCTGGACTAGCGGGGTTAACACGCAGTATTTT	CASSQEAWTSGVNTQYF	TRBD2	TRBV3-1	TRBJ2-3	many
TGTGCCAGCAGCCAAAAACGACAGGGTTCCCAGGGTACGTCACCCCTCCACTTT	CASSQKRQGSQGTSPLHF	TRBD1	TRBV4-2	TRBJ1-6	-
TGTGCCAGACTAGCGGGAGGAACGCAGTATTTT	CARLAGGTQYF	TRBD2	TRBV2	TRBJ2-3	few
TGCAGTGGAGCGGGCGGGGGTGGGATTTACAATGAGCAGTTCTTC	CSGAGGGGIYNEQFF	TRBD2	TRBV20-1	TRBJ2-1	-
TGTGCCAGCATATCTAGCGGGGGTTCCTCTAGCACAGATACGCAGTATTTT	CASISSGGSSSTDTQYF	TRBD2	TRBV28	TRBJ2-3	few
TGTGCCAGCAGCTTAGACGAGACTGAGCAGTTCTTC	CASSLDETEQFF	-	TRBV7-8	TRBJ2-1	many
TGTGCCACCAGCAGAGATTCGCCGGGACAGGGTAACACCGGGGAGCTGTTTTTT	CATSRDSPGQGNTGELFF	TRBD1	TRBV15	TRBJ2-2	few
TGTGCCAGCAGTTACCCCCTCAATGAGCAGTTCTTC	CASSYPLNEQFF	-	TRBV6-6	TRBJ2-1	-
TGTGCCACCAGCAGGTCAGGGGCCGCCTACAATGAGCAGTTCTTC	CATSRSGAAYNEQFF	-	TRBV15	TRBJ2-1	many
TGTGCCAGCGGGCCTCACTTTACCACCTACTCTGGAAACACCATATATTTT	CASGPHFTTYSGNTIYF	-	TRBV24-1	TRBJ1-3	few
TGTGCCAGCAGCCAAGCAATCCGGGAGGGAAAGTACTTC	CASSQAIREGKYF	TRBD2	TRBV14	TRBJ2-7	few
TGTGCCAGCAGTTTCCCGTTGGACATTTACGAGCAGTACTTC	CASSFPLDIYEQYF	-	TRBV28	TRBJ2-7	few
TGTGCCAGCAGCTGGTTTGTCCGGGGACGAGATACGCAGTATTTT	CASSWFVRGRDTQYF	-	TRBV5-6	TRBJ2-3	-
TGTGCCAGGAGAGTCAGACACGACTATGGCTACACCTTC	CARRVRHDYGYTF	-	TRBV2	TRBJ1-2	-
TGTGCCAGCAGCCCAAACAGCAATGAGCAGTTCTTC	CASSPNSNEQFF	-	TRBV12-3/TRBV12-4	TRBJ2-1	few
TGTGCCAGCACCGCCCGGGGGGACTCCTACAATGAGCAGTTCTTC	CASTARGDSYNEQFF	TRBD2	TRBV7-8	TRBJ2-1	-
TGTGCCAGCAGCCCGCCGGGTTGGGCCCAAAATGAGCAGTTCTTC	CASSPPGWAQNEQFF	-	TRBV7-3	TRBJ2-1	few
TGCAGTGCCGAGTCGTATCCCCCCGCTAGCGCCCTCTCCTACAATGAGCAGTTCTTC	CSAESYPPASALSYNEQFF	-	TRBV20-1	TRBJ2-1	-
TGTGCCATCAGTGAGACAGGGGCAAATGAAAAACTGTTTTTT	CAISETGANEKLFF	TRBD1	TRBV10-3	TRBJ1-4	few
TGTGCCAGCAGCAACGATGAGGGACTAGCGGGAGTTGAGCAGTTCTTC	CASSNDEGLAGVEQFF	TRBD2	TRBV9	TRBJ2-1	many
TGTGCCAGCAGCTTGTACAGGGGCCCTCCCGGAGAGACCCAGTACTTC	CASSLYRGPPGETQYF	TRBD1	TRBV7-9	TRBJ2-5	-
TGTGCCAGCAGCTTAGCGTCGATGGGGGGGCGTGAAAAACTGTTTTTT	CASSLASMGGREKLFF	-	TRBV7-6	TRBJ1-4	-
TGCGCCAGCAGCCAAGAAGGGACGGACAGAAATAACTATGGCTACACCTTC	CASSQEGTDRNNYGYTF	-	TRBV4-1	TRBJ1-2	-
TGTGCCAGCAGGGGACATTATTCGGCCGGGGAGCTGTTTTTT	CASRGHYSAGELFF	-	TRBV6-1	TRBJ2-2	few
TGTGCCAGCAGCACCGGGACTGGGAGATACGAGCAGTACTTC	CASSTGTGRYEQYF	-	TRBV6-1	TRBJ2-7	few